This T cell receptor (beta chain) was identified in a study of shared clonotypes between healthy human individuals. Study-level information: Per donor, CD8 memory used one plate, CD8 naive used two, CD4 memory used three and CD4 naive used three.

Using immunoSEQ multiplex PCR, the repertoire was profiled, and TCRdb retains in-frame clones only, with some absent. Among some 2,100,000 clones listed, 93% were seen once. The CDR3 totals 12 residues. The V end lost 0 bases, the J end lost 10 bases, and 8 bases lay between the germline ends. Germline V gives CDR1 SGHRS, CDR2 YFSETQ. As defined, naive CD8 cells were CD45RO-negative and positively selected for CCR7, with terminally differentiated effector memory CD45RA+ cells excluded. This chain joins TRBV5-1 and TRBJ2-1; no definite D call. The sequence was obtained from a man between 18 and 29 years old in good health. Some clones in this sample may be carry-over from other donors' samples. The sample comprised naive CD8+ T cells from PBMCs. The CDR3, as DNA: TGCGCCAGCAGCTTGGACCCCGAGGAGCAGTTCTTC. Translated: CASSLDPEEQFF.